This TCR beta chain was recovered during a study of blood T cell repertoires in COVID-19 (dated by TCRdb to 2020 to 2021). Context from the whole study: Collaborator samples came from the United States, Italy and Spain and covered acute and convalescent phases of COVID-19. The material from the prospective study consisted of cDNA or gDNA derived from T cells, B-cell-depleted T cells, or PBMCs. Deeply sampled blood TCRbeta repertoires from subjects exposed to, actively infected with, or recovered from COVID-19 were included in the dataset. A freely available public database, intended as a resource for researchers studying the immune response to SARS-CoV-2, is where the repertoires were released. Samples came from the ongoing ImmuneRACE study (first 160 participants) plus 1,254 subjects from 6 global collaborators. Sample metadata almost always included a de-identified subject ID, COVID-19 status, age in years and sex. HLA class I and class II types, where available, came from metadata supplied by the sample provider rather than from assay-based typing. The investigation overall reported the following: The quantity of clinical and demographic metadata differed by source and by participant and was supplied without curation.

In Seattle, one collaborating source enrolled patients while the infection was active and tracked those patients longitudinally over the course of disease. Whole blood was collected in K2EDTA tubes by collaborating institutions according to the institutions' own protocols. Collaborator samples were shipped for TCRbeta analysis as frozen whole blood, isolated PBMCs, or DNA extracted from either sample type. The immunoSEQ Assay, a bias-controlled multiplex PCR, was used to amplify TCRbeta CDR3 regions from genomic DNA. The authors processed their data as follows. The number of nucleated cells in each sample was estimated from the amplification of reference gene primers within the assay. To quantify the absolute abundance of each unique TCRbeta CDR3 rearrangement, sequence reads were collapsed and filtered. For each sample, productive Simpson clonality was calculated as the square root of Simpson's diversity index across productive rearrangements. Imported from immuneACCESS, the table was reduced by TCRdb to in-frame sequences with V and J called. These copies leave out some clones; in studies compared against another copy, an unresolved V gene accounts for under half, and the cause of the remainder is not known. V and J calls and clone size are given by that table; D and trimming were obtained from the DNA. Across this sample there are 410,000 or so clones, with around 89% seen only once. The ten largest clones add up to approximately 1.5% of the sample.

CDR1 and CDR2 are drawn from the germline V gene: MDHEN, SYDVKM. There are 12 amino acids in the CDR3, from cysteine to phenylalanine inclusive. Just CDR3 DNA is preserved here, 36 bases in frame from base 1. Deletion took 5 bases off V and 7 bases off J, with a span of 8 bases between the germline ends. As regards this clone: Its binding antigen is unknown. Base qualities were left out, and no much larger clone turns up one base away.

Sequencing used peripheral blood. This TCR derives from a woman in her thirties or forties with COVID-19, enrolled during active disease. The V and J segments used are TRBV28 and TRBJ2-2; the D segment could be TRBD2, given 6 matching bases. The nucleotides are TGTGCCAGCAGTCTAGCGTACGGGGAGCTGTTTTTT. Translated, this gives CASSLAYGELFF.